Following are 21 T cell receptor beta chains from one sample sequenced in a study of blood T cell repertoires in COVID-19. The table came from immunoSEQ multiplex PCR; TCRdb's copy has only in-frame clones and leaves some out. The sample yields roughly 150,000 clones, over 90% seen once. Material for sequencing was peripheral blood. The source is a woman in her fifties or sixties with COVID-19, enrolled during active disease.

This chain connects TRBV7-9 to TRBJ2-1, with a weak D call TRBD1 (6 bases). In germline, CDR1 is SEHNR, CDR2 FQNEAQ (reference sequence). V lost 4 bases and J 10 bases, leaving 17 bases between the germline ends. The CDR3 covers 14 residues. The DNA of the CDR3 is TGTGCCAGCAGCTCCAACCCAGCCGGGACAGAGCAGTTCTTC. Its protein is CASSSNPAGTEQFF.

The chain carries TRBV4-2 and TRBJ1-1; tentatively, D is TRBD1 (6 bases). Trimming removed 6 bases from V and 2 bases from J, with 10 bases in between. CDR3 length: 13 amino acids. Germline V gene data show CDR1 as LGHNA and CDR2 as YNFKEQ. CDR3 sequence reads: CASSPGVNTEAFF. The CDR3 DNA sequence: TGTGCCAGCAGTCCAGGGGTAAACACTGAAGCTTTCTTT.

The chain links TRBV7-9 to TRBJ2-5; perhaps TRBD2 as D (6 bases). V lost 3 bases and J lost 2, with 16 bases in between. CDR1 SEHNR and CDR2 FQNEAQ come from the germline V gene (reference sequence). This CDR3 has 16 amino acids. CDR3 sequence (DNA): TGTGCCAGCAGCTTCAATGGTCACGGACTACAAGAGACCCAGTACTTC. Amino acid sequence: CASSFNGHGLQETQYF.

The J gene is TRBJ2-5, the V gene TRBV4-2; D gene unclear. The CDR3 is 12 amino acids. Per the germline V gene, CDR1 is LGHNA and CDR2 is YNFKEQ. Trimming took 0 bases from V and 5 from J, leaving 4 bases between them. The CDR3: CASSQDRETQYF. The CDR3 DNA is TGTGCCAGCAGCCAAGACCGGGAGACCCAGTACTTC.

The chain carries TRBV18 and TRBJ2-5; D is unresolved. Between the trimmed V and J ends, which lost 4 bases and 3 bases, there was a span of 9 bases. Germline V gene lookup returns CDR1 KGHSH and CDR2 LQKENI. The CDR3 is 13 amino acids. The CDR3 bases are TGTGCCAGCTCACGAGGAACCGAAGAGACCCAGTACTTC. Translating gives CASSRGTEETQYF.

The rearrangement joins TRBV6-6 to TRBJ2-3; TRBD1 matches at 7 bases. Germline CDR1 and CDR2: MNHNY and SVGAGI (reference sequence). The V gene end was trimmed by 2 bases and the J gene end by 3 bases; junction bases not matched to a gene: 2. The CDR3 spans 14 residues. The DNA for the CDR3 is TGTGCCAGCAGTTACCCGGGACAGACAGATACGCAGTATTTT. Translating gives CASSYPGQTDTQYF.

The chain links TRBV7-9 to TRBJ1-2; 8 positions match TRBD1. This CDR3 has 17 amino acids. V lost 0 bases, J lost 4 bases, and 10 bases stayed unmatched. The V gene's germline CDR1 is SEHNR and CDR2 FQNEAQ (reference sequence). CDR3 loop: CASSLARGIGTGYGYTF. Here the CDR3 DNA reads TGTGCCAGCAGCTTAGCCCGGGGCATCGGGACAGGCTATGGCTACACCTTC.

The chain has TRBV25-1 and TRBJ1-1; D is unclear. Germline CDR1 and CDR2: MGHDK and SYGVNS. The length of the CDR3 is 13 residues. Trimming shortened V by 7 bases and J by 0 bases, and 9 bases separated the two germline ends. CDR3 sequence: CASTELLNTEAFF. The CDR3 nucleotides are TGTGCCAGCACCGAGCTCCTGAACACTGAAGCTTTCTTT.

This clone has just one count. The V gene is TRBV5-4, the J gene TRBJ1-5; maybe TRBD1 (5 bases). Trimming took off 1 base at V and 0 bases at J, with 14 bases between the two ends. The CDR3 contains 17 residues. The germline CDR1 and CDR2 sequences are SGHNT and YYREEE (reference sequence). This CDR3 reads CASSLRSDRDSNQPQHF. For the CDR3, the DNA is TGTGCCAGCAGCTTGCGGAGCGACAGAGATAGCAATCAGCCCCAGCATTTT. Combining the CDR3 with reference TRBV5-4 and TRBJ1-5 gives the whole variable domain ETGVTQSPTHLIKTRGQQVTLRCSSQSGHNTVSWYQQALGQGPQFIFQYYREEENGRGNFPPRFSGLQFPNYSSELNVNALELDDSALYLCASSLRSDRDSNQPQHFGDGTRLSIL.

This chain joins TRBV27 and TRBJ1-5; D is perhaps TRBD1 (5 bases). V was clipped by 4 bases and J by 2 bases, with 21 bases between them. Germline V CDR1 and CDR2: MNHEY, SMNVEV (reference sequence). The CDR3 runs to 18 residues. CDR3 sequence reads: CASSSTPPGGYGNQPQHF. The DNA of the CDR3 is TGTGCCAGCAGTTCCACTCCCCCGGGGGGGTATGGCAATCAGCCCCAGCATTTT.

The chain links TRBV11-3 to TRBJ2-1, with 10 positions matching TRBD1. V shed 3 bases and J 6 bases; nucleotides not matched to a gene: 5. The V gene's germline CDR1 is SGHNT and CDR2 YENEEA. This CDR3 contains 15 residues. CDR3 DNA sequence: TGTGCCAGCAGCTTCCGGGACAGGGGAGGCAATGAGCAGTTCTTC. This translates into CASSFRDRGGNEQFF.

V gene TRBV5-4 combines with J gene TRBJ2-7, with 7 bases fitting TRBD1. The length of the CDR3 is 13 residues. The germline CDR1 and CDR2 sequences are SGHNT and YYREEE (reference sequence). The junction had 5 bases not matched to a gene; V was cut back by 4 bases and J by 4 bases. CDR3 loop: CASSPGQDYEQYF. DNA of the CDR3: TGTGCCAGCAGCCCCGGACAGGATTACGAGCAGTACTTC. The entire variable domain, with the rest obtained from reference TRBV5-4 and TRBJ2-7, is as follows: ETGVTQSPTHLIKTRGQQVTLRCSSQSGHNTVSWYQQALGQGPQFIFQYYREEENGRGNFPPRFSGLQFPNYSSELNVNALELDDSALYLCASSPGQDYEQYFGPGTRLTVT.

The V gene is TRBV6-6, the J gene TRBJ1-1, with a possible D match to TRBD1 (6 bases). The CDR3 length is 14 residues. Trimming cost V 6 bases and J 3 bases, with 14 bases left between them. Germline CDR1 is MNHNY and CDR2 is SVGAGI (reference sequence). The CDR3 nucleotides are TGTGCCAGCAGAGAACGGACAGCTCACACTGAAGCTTTCTTT. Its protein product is CASRERTAHTEAFF.

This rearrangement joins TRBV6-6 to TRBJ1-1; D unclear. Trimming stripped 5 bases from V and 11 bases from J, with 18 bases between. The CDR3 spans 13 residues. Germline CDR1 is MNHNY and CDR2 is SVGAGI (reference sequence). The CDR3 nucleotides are TGTGCCAGCAGTCCCCGACCCGGAGGTCTCGCTTTCTTT. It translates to CASSPRPGGLAFF.

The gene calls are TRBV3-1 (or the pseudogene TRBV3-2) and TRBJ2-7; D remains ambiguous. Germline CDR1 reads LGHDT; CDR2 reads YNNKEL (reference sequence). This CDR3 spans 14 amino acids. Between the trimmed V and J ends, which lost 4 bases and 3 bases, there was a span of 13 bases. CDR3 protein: CASSRGPGDYEQYF. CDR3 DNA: TGTGCCAGCAGCCGAGGCCCCGGAGACTACGAGCAGTACTTC.

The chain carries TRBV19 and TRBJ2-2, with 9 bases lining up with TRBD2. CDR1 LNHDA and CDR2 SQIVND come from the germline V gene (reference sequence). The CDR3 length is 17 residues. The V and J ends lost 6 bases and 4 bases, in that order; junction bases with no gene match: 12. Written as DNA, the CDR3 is TGTGCCAGTAGGAGTTCGGGGCCTAGCGGGGTCACCGGGGAGCTGTTTTTT. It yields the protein CASRSSGPSGVTGELFF.

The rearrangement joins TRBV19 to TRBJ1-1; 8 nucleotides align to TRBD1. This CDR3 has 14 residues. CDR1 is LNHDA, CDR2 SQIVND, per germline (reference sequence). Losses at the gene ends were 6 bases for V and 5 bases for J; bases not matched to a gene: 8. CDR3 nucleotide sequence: TGTGCCAGTAGCCCGGACAGGGTCGTGACTGAAGCTTTCTTT. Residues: CASSPDRVVTEAFF.

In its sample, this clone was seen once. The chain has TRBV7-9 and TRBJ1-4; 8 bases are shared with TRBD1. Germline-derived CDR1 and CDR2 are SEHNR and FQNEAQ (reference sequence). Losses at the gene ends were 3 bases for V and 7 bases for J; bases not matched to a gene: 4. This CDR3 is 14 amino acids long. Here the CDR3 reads CASSFRTGLEKLFF. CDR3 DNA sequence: TGTGCCAGCAGCTTCAGGACAGGGCTTGAAAAACTGTTTTTT.

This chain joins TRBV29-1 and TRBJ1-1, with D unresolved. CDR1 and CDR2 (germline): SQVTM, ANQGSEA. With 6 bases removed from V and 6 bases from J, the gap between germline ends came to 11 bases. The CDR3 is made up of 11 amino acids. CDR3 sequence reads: CSVKEVAEAFF. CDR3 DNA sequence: TGCAGCGTCAAAGAGGTCGCTGAAGCTTTCTTT.

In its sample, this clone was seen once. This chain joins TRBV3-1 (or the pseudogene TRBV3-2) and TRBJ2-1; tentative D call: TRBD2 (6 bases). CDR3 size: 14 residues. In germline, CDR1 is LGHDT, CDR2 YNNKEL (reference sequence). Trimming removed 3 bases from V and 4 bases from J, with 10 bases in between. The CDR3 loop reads CASSQGGPYNEQFF. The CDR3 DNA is TGTGCCAGCAGCCAGGGGGGTCCATACAATGAGCAGTTCTTC.

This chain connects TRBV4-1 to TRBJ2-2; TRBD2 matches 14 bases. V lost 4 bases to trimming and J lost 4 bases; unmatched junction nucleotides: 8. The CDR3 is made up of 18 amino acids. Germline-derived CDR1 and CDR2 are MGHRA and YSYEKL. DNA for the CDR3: TGCGCCAGCAGCCTCCGACTAGCGGGGGGGACCGCCACCGGGGAGCTGTTTTTT. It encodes CASSLRLAGGTATGELFF.